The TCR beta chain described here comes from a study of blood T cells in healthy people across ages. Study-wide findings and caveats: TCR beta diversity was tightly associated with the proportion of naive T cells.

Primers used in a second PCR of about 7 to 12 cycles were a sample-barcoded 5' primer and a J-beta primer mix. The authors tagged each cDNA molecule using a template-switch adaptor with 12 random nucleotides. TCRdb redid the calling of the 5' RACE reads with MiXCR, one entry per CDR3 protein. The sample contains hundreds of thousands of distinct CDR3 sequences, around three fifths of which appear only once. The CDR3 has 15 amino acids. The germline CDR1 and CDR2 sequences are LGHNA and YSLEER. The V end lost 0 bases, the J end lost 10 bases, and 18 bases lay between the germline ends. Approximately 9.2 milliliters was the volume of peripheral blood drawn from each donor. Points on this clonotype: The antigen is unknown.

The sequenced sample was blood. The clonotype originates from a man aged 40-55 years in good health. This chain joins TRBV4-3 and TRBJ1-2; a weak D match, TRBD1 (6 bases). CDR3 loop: CASSQDSGAIRDYTF. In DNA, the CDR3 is TGCGCCAGCAGCCAAGATTCGGGGGCCATCAGGGACTACACCTTC.